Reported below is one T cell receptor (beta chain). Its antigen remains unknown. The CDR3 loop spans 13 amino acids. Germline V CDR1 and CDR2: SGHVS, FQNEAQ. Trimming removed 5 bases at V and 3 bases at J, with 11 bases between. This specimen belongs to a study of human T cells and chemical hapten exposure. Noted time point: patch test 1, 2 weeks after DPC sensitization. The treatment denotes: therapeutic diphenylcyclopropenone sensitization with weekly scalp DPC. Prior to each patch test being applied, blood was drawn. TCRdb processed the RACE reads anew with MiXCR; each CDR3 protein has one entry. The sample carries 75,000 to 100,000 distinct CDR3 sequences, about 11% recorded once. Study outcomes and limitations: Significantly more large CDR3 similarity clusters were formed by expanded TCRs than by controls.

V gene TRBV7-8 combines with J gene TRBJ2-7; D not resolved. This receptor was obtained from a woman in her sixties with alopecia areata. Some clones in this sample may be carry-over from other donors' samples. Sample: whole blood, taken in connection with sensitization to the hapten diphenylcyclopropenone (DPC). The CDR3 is CASSPVEDYEQYF. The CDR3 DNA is TGTGCCAGCAGCCCCGTTGAGGACTACGAGCAGTACTTC.